These T cell receptor beta chains were read from a single sample in a study of beta chain features in type 1 diabetes. Sequencing was performed with immunoSEQ multiplex PCR; in TCRdb, only in-frame clones are kept and a portion is missing. The sample consists of 900,000 or so clones, roughly 16% of them appearing once. Sequences were obtained from naive CD4+ T cells from blood. The receptors originated from a woman aged 18-29 years in good health. CDR3s leave out the opening cysteine and the closing phenylalanine or tryptophan.

V	J	CDR3
TRBV19	TRBJ2-1	ASSPGGSYNEQF
TRBV19	TRBJ2-7	ASRTGTRDSEQY
TRBV28	TRBJ2-7	ASSNAAAYGQY
TRBV6-5	TRBJ1-1	ASRWGGQNTEAF
TRBV7-9	TRBJ2-1	ASSRGWSGRFSGEF
TRBV21-1	TRBJ1-5	ASSKAVGLGNQPQH
TRBV5-6	TRBJ2-7	ASSPRHTNEQY
TRBV27	TRBJ2-2	ASRTSSGSRTGELF
TRBV5-6	TRBJ2-7	ASSSFIDRQNLYEQY
TRBV11-2	TRBJ2-7	ASSLARRIGEQY
TRBV18	TRBJ1-1	ASSPVGGTDTEAF
TRBV6-5	TRBJ1-5	ASSYKAGGTPQH
TRBV4-2	TRBJ2-3	ASSPSGLAHTTDTQY
TRBV13	TRBJ2-3	ASSSRAGTTDTQY
TRBV7-9	TRBJ1-2	ASSLASRDHYGYT
TRBV6-6	TRBJ1-5	ASSWTGVDSNQPQH
TRBV7-2	TRBJ2-3	ASSLVGGSTDTQY
TRBV11-2	TRBJ1-2	ASSSRRAGYGYT
TRBV2	TRBJ1-1	ASRVQDRNTEAF
TRBV6-5	TRBJ2-7	ASSYAGTQYEQY
TRBV21-1	TRBJ2-5	ASSKFVSGETQY
TRBV28	TRBJ1-6	ASSAGGSYNSPLH
TRBV6-6	TRBJ1-4	ASRKPGVPNEKLF
TRBV28	TRBJ2-2	ASSFRTSGSVF
TRBV6-6	TRBJ2-3	ASSYATTDTQY
TRBV19	TRBJ2-3	ASSNRGIYTDTQY
TRBV28	TRBJ1-5	ASSPPGDNQPQH
TRBV4-3	TRBJ2-5	ASSRHRDRNQETQY
TRBV29-1	TRBJ2-3	SVSGRFTDTQY
TRBV5-4	TRBJ2-7	ASSQGLAEDEQY
TRBV13	TRBJ2-3	ASSLRGTDTQY
TRBV5-1	TRBJ2-1	ASSPDRVHSDEQF